This T cell receptor (beta chain) stems from a study of spatial heterogeneity in lung cancer. Time point defined: sample taken at primary tumor resection. Study results and limitations: Tumor mutation count correlated with how many alpha and beta TCRs expanded intratumorally.

TCRdb processed the 5' RACE reads anew with MiXCR; each CDR3 protein has one entry. The table records 11,000 or so distinct CDR3 sequences, roughly 13% of them present only once. This clonotype was detected a few times. What it recognizes is unknown. The starting material was lung tumor tissue, obtained at surgery. The receptor was isolated from a male donor with early-stage non-small cell lung cancer.

The CDR3 region has the DNA TGCAGTGCTAAAGGGAAGGGGTTCAGCTACGAGCAGTACTTC. Protein product: CSAKGKGFSYEQYF. The V and J genes are TRBV20-1 and TRBJ2-7; TRBD1 might be the D (5 bases). CDR3 length equals 14 residues. The V and J ends lost 4 bases and 3 bases respectively, with 16 bases between them. Germline CDR1 DFQATT, CDR2 SNEGSKA (reference sequence).